Included here is one T cell receptor (beta chain) sequence, with context. The antigen remains undetermined. CD8 cells classed as naive were CD45RO-negative and positively selected for CCR7, excluding terminally differentiated effector memory CD45RA+ cells. The CDR3 spans 15 residues. The V gene end was trimmed by 2 bases and the J gene end by 10 bases; junction bases not matched to a gene: 8. CDR1 and CDR2 from the germline V gene are MNHEY and SVGAGI. The data were obtained in a study of shared clonotypes between healthy human individuals. Study-level points and caveats: An effect of sequencing depth on clonotype sharing among donors was expected.

Generated by immunoSEQ multiplex PCR, the TCRdb table keeps only in-frame clones and is missing some. The table has about 2 million clones, approximately 95% seen once. Sequencing was done on a sample of naive CD8+ T cells sorted from blood. The TCR was taken from a man between 18 and 29 years old in good health. V is TRBV6-5 and J is TRBJ2-1, with 10 bases matching TRBD2. CDR3 protein: CASSYELAGAMEQFF. The CDR3 DNA follows: TGTGCCAGCAGTTACGAGCTAGCGGGAGCCATGGAGCAGTTCTTC.